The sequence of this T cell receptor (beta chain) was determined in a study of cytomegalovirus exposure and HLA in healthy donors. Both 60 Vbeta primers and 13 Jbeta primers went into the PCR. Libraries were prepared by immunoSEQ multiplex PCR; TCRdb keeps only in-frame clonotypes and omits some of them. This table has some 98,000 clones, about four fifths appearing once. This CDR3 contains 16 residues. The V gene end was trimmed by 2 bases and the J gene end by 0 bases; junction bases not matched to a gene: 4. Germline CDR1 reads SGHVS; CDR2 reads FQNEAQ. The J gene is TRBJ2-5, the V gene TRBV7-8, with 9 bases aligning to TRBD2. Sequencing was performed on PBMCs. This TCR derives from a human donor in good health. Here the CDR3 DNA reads TGTGCCAGCAGCTTACGAAGCGGGGGGTACCAAGAGACCCAGTACTTC. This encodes CASSLRSGGYQETQYF.